One and the same sample provided the 2 T cell receptor beta chains below, sequenced in a study of T cell responses to AZD1222 COVID-19 vaccine. Generated by immunoSEQ multiplex PCR, the TCRdb table keeps only in-frame clones and is missing some. In the table there are approximately 93,000 clones, about nine tenths of which are singletons. Material: peripheral blood, obtained 28 days after the second AZD1222 dose. The receptors stem from an adult who received the AZD1222 COVID-19 vaccine.

The chain links TRBV19 to TRBJ1-5; 9 nucleotides agree with TRBD1. The junction had 2 bases not matched to a gene; V was cut back by 5 bases and J by 6 bases. CDR3 length: 13 residues. From germline, CDR1 is LNHDA and CDR2 SQIVND (reference sequence). This chain's CDR3 is CASSRGQGQPQHF. CDR3 sequence (DNA): TGTGCCAGTAGTCGGGGACAGGGTCAGCCCCAGCATTTT.

The chain uses TRBV29-1 and TRBJ2-7; the D is unclear. Germline V CDR1 and CDR2: SQVTM, ANQGSEA. The CDR3 length is 11 residues. The V end was cut by 5 bases, the J end by 4 bases, with 9 bases between. CDR3 coding DNA: TGCAGCGTTTGGAGAGGTTACGAGCAGTACTTC. Its translation: CSVWRGYEQYF.